A single sample gave rise to the 3 T cell receptor beta chains below, sequenced in a study of T cell repertoires in cytomegalovirus infection (dated by TCRdb to the late 2010s). Their cognate antigens are unknown. TCRdb lists the instrument as Illumina HiSeq 1500. TCRdb reworked the public reads: Q25 trimming with fastp, MiXCR clone assembly, productive beta chains retained. Here each entry gathers all rows of one CDR3 protein and keeps the most common genes and DNA. The sample contains some 500,000 distinct CDR3 sequences, around 30% of them found a single time. Roughly a sixth of the sample rests with the top ten. In light of the paper, this sample's treatment or condition label describes: in vitro stimulation with specific CMV peptide epitopes to enrich CMV-specific T cells. The starting material was cultured PBMCs, obtained from culture after CMV antigen stimulation. These receptors were collected from a human donor in good health (CMV status not recorded). Some clones in this sample may be carry-over from other donors' samples.

This clonotype was observed a handful of times. The chain uses TRBV7-4 and TRBJ2-1, with D uncertain. Germline loops: CDR1 SGHVT, CDR2 SQSDAQ. The V end was cut by 2 bases, the J end by 9 bases, with 17 bases between. This CDR3 is built from 15 residues. CDR3 in amino acids: CASSLNPPSLGEQFF. CDR3 DNA: TGTGCCAGCAGCTTAAATCCCCCATCCTTGGGTGAGCAGTTCTTC.

This chain connects TRBV19 to TRBJ1-2, with 7 bases matching TRBD1. This CDR3 spans 15 amino acids. CDR1 and CDR2 (germline): LNHDA, SQIVND (reference sequence). J lost 5 bases, V lost 7 bases, and 13 bases had no gene match. The CDR3 sequence is CASTPTTGAGYGYTF. CDR3 DNA: TGTGCCAGTACCCCTACTACAGGGGCGGGATATGGCTACACCTTC. The full variable domain, in which reference TRBV19 and TRBJ1-2 provide the parts outside the CDR3, is DGGITQSPKYLFRKEGQNVTLSCEQNLNHDAMYWYRQDPGQGLRLIYYSQIVNDFQKGDIAEGYSVSREKKESFPLTVTSAQKNPTAFYLCASTPTTGAGYGYTFGSGTRLTVV.

J is TRBJ2-1 and V is TRBV5-1; D is uncertain. The V gene's germline CDR1 is SGHRS and CDR2 YFSETQ. V gave up 6 bases and J gave up 5 bases, with 12 bases separating them. The CDR3 extends over 13 amino acids. The CDR3 bases are TGCGCCAGCAAAGTGTCGGTGAACAATGAGCAGTTCTTC. Residues: CASKVSVNNEQFF.